This entry is about one T cell receptor (beta chain). The antigen is not known. The sample is drawn from a study of blood T cells in healthy people across ages. Russia was home to the donors, healthy Caucasian individuals aged roughly 6 to 95. For the second PCR, which ran for about 6 to 11 cycles, a sample-barcoded 5' primer and a J-beta primer mix were used. TCRdb analysed the 5' RACE reads with MiXCR anew, one entry per CDR3 protein. The repertoire holds some 1 million distinct CDR3 sequences, with 35% to 55% as singletons. General observations from the study: In older individuals, TCR beta diversity per million T cells was lower, falling roughly linearly with age.

CDR1 KGHDR and CDR2 SFDVKD come from the germline V gene. The germline V and J ends were trimmed by 4 bases and 9 bases, with 12 bases remaining between them. The CDR3 extends over 13 amino acids. The clonotype was recovered from a woman aged 55-69 years in good health. The sample consisted of blood. The rearrangement joins TRBV24-1 to TRBJ2-1, with no clear D. CDR3 amino acids: CATSDPVRVEQFF. In DNA, the CDR3 is TGTGCCACCAGTGACCCGGTAAGAGTTGAGCAGTTCTTC.